This T cell receptor beta chain is from a study of shared clonotypes between healthy human individuals. Profiling relied on immunoSEQ multiplex PCR, and the TCRdb table lists in-frame clones only, not all of them. Seen here are some 2.4 million clones, 93% observed once, and the top ten hold approximately 0.35%. The sequenced sample was naive CD4+ T cells from PBMCs. The subset here: CD45RA+ positively selected. This TCR was recovered from a man aged 18 to 35 in good health. Some clones in this sample may be carry-over from other donors' samples.

CDR3 sequence (DNA): TGTGCCACATCGGGGCGGGGGGCCGACAATGAGCAGTTCTTC. Amino acids: CATSGRGADNEQFF. The V gene is TRBV27, the J gene TRBJ2-1, with TRBD2 identical over 8 bases. Germline CDR1 MNHEY, CDR2 SMNVEV (reference sequence). The CDR3 spans 14 residues. Trimming removed 10 bases from V and 5 bases from J; junction bases left unmatched: 10.